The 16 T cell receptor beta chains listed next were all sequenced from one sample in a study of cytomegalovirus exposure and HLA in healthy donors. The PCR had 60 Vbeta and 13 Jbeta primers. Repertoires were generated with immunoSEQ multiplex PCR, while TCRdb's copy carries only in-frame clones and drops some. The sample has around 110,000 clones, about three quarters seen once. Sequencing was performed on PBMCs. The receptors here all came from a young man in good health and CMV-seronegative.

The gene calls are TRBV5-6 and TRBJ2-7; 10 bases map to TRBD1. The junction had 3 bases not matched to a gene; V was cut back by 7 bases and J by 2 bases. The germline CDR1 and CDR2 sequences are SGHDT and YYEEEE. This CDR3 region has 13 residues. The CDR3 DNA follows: TGTGCCAGCCGACAGGGGGCCGCCTACGAGCAGTACTTC. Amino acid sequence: CASRQGAAYEQYF.

The CDR3 is CASSESQGTSYEQYF. The CDR3 nucleotides are TGTGCCAGCAGTGAATCGCAGGGGACCTCCTACGAGCAGTACTTC. The chain has TRBV6-1 and TRBJ2-5, with a tentative D call TRBD1 (6 bases). The J call may be faulty, since TRBJ2-7 better matches the DNA end. Germline loops: CDR1 MNHNS, CDR2 SASEGT. This CDR3 region has 15 residues.

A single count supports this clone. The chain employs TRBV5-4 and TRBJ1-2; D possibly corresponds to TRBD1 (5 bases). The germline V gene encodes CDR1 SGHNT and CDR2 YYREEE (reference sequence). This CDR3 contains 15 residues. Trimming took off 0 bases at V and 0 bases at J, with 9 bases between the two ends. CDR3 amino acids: CASSLAGGSNYGYTF. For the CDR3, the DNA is TGTGCCAGCAGCTTGGCTGGGGGGTCTAACTATGGCTACACCTTC.

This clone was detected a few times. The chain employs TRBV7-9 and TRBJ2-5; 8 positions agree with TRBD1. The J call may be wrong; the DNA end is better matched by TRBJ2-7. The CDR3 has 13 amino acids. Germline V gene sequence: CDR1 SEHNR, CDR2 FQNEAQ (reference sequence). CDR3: CAIAPAGGDEQYF. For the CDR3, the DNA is TGTGCCATCGCACCCGCAGGGGGCGACGAGCAGTACTTC.

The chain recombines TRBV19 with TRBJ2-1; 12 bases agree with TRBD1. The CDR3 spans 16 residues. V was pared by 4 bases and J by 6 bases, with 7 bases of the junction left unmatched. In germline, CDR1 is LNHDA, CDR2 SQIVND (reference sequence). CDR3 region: CASSSSGQGAGNEQFF. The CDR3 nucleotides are TGTGCCAGTAGTAGCTCGGGACAGGGGGCAGGCAATGAGCAGTTCTTC.

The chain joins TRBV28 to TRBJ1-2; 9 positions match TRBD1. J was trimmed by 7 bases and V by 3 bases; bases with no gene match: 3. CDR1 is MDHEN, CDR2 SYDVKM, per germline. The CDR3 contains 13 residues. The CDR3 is CASSFGTGFGYTF. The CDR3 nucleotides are TGTGCCAGCAGTTTCGGGACAGGGTTTGGCTACACCTTC.

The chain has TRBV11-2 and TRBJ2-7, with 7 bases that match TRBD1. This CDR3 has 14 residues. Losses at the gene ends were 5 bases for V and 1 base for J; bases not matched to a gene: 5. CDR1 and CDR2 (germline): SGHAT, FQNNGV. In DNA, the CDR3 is TGTGCCAGCAGCCCGGGACAGATGTCCTACGAGCAGTACTTC. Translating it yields CASSPGQMSYEQYF.

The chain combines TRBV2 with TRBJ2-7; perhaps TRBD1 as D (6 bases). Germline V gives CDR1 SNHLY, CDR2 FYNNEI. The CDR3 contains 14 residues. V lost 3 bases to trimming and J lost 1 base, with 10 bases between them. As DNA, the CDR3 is TGTGCCAGCAGTGAGGGGGCCCTGTCCTACGAGCAGTACTTC. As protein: CASSEGALSYEQYF.

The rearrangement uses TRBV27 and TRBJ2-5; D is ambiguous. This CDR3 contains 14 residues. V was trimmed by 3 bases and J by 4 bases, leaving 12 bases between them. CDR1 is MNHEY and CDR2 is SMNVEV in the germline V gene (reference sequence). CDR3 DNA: TGTGCCAGCAGTTTTCTTACAGCCAGAGAGACCCAGTACTTC. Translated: CASSFLTARETQYF.

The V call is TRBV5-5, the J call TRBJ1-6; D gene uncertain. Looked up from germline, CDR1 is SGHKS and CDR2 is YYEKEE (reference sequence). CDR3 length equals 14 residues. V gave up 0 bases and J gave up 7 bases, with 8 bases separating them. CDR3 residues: CASSLALRNSPLHF. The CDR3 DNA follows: TGTGCCAGCAGCTTGGCCCTACGAAATTCACCCCTCCACTTT.

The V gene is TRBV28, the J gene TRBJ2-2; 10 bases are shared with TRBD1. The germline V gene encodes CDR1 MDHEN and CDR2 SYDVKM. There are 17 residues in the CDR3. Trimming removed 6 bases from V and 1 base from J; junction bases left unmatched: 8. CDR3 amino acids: CASSRTTGGLNTGELFF. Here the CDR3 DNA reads TGTGCCAGCAGCCGAACGACAGGGGGCCTGAACACCGGGGAGCTGTTTTTT.

The CDR3 nucleotides read TGTGCCAGCAGTTTATTCGGTAGGGGACAGGTGGGGGCTGGGGCCAACGTCCTGACTTTC. It specifies CASSLFGRGQVGAGANVLTF. The rearrangement links TRBV28 to TRBJ2-6, with 8 nucleotides matching TRBD1. Per the germline V gene, CDR1 is MDHEN and CDR2 is SYDVKM. The J segment lost 2 bases and the V segment lost 1 base, leaving 13 bases of the junction unmatched. This CDR3 comprises 20 residues.

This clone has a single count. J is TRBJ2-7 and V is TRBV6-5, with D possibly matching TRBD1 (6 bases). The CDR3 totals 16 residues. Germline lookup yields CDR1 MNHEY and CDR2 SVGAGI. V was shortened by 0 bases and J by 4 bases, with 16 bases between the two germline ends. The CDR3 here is CASSYSSPGGRYEQYF. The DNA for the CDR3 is TGTGCCAGCAGTTACTCCTCACCTGGGGGCAGGTACGAGCAGTACTTC.

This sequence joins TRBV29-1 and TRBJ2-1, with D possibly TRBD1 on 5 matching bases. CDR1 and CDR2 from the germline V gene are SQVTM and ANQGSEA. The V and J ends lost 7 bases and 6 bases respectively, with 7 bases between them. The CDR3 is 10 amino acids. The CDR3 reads CSADSNEQFF. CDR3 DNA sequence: TGCAGCGCAGACAGCAATGAGCAGTTCTTC.

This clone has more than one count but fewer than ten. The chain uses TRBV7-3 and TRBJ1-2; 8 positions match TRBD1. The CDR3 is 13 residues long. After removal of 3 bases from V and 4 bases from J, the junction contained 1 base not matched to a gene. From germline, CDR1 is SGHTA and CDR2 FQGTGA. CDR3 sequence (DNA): TGTGCCAGCAGCTTCGGACAGGGCTATGGCTACACCTTC. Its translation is CASSFGQGYGYTF.

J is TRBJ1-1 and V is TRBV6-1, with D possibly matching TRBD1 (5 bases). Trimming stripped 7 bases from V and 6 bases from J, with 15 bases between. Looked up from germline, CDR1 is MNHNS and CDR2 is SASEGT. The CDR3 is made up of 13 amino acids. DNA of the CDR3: TGTGCCAGCATTCAAGGGGAGGTTTCTGAAGCTTTCTTT. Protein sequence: CASIQGEVSEAFF.